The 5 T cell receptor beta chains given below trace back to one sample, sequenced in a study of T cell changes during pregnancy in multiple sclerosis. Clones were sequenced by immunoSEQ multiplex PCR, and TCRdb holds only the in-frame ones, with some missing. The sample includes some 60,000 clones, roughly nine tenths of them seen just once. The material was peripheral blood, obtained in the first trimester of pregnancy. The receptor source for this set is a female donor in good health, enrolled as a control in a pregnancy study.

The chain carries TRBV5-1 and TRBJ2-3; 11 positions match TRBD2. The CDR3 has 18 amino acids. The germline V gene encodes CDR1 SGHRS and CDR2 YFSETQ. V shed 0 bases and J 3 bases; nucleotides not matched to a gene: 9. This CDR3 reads CASSLVTSGGGGTDTQYF. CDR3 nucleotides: TGCGCCAGCAGCTTGGTCACTAGCGGGGGCGGAGGGACAGATACGCAGTATTTT.

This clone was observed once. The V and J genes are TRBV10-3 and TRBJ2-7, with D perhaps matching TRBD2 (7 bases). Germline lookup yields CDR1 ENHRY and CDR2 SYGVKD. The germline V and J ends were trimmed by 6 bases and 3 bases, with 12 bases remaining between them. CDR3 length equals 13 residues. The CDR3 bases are TGTGCCATCAGCGGGGGGCCCAACTACGAGCAGTACTTC. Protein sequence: CAISGGPNYEQYF.

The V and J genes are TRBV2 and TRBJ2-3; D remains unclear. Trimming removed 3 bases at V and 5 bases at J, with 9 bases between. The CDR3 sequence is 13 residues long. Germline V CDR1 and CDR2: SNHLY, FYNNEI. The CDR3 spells CASSDLGLDTQYF. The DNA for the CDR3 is TGTGCCAGCAGTGACCTAGGCCTAGATACGCAGTATTTT.

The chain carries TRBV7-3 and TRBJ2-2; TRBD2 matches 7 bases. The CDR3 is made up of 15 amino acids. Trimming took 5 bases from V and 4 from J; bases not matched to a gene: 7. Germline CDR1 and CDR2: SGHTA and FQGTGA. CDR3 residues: CASSDGLVATGELFF. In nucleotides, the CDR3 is TGTGCCAGCAGCGATGGACTAGTAGCCACCGGGGAGCTGTTTTTT.

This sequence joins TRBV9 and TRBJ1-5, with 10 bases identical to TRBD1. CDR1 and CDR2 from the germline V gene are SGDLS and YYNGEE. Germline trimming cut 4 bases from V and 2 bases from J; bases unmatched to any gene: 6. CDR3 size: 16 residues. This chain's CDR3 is CASSPSGTGGNQPQHF. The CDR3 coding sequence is TGTGCCAGCAGCCCCTCCGGGACAGGGGGCAATCAGCCCCAGCATTTT.